This TCR beta chain was documented in a study of T-cell memory formation after mild COVID-19. TCRdb re-called the 5' RACE reads with MiXCR, one entry per CDR3 protein. Of approximately 350,000 distinct CDR3 sequences in the sample, roughly 14% were seen once. In regard to this clonotype: Its antigen remains unidentified.

Trimming shortened V by 1 base and J by 0 bases, and 12 bases separated the two germline ends. The CDR3 length is 17 residues. CDR1 and CDR2 from the germline V gene are LGHNA and YSLEER. Study-level points and caveats: Clones that contracted clustered mainly in CM and EM if CD4+ and in EMRA if CD8+.

This TCR was recovered from a man in his late teens or twenties who had mild COVID-19 (a few samples of this study predate the infection). Cell type and time point are not known. Sequencing input: PBMCs or a T cell subset sorted from them (not recorded which). The V gene is TRBV4-3, the J gene TRBJ1-4, with a weak D call TRBD1 (5 bases). The CDR3 nucleotides read TGCGCCAGCAGCCAAGTGTGGTCGGGGGCAACTAATGAAAAACTGTTTTTT. It encodes CASSQVWSGATNEKLFF.